Listed here are 7 T cell receptor beta chains from one sample, sequenced in a study of tumor and adjacent non-tumor tissue in lung cancer. The template was RNA from unsorted bulk tissue. Three rounds of nested PCR, following a modified ARM-PCR protocol, produced the TCRbeta library. Using its own MiXCR run on the multiplex PCR reads, TCRdb lists one record per CDR3 protein. The table lists around 70,000 distinct CDR3 sequences, roughly 72% of them singletons. Sequencing input: lung tumor tissue. Receptors originate from a man in his 60s with non-small cell lung cancer.

The rearrangement uses TRBV10-1 and TRBJ2-5; no firm D call. The germline V and J ends were trimmed by 0 bases and 7 bases, with 12 bases remaining between them. Germline V gene lookup returns CDR1 WNHNN and CDR2 SYGVQD (reference sequence). This CDR3 has 14 amino acids. DNA of the CDR3: TGCGCCAGCAGTGAGTCGGTGGGGTCAGGGACCCAGTACTTC. Translating gives CASSESVGSGTQYF.

As to this clonotype: The junction differs from germline at one of its ends, possibly a read error. V usage is TRBV29-1 and J usage is TRBJ1-2; D is perhaps TRBD1 (5 bases). The CDR3 has 10 residues. The germline V gene has CDR1 SQVTM and CDR2 ANQGSEA. The CDR3: CSAGDYGYTF. As DNA, the CDR3 is TGCAGCGCCGGGGACTATGGGTACACCTTC. Filled out from reference TRBV29-1 and TRBJ1-2, the complete variable domain reads SAVISQKPSRDICQRGTSLTIQCQVDSQVTMMFWYRQQPGQSLTLIATANQGSEATYESGFVIDKFPISRPNLTFSTLTVSNMSPEDSSIYLCSAGDYGYTFGSGTRLTVV.

Of note for this clonotype: One end of the junction is discordant with germline, which a read error may explain. The gene calls are TRBV6-1 and TRBJ2-7; D remains ambiguous. Germline CDR1 reads MNHNS; CDR2 reads SASEGT. The CDR3 has 16 residues. The CDR3 DNA reads TGTGCCGGCAGTGAATCGGTCGGAGAGATCTTCTACGAGCAGTACTTC. It yields the protein CAGSESVGEIFYEQYF.

As regards this clonotype: The junction differs from germline at one of its ends, possibly a read error. Here the CDR3 DNA reads TGTGCTAGTGGTCTGGCCCGGGATAGTTACGAGCATTACTTC. Residues: CASGLARDSYEHYF. This chain links TRBV12-5 with TRBJ2-7; D may be TRBD2 (5 bases). Germline loops: CDR1 LGHNT, CDR2 FRNRAP. The CDR3 sequence is 14 residues long.

This clonotype was observed once. One base away lies a much larger clone, so this may be a sequencing read error. The chain recombines TRBV14 with TRBJ2-7; D uncertain. The germline gives CDR1 SGHDN, CDR2 FVKESK. CDR3 length equals 12 residues. The CDR3 is CASSQDYYEQHF. The CDR3 DNA sequence: TGTGCCAGCAGCCAAGATTACTACGAGCAGCACTTC.

This clonotype was counted ten times or more. The rearrangement joins TRBV20-1 to TRBJ2-5; TRBD2 matches 8 bases. The ends lost 3 bases at V and 1 base at J; junction bases unmatched: 7. This CDR3 has 15 amino acids. Germline V gene sequence: CDR1 DFQATT, CDR2 SNEGSKA (reference sequence). CDR3 region: CSAREREWVQETQYF. For the CDR3, the DNA is TGCAGTGCTAGGGAGCGGGAGTGGGTCCAAGAGACCCAGTACTTC.

V usage is TRBV6-6 and J usage is TRBJ1-3; D gene uncertain. With 2 bases removed from V and 9 bases from J, the gap between germline ends came to 14 bases. Germline loops: CDR1 MNHNY, CDR2 SVGAGI (reference sequence). The CDR3 length is 14 residues. CDR3 loop: CASSYGLSGITIYF. CDR3 sequence (DNA): TGTGCCAGCAGTTACGGGCTTAGTGGTATCACCATATATTTT.